This TCR beta chain was identified during a study of Ad26.COV2.S vaccination and SARS-CoV-2 variants. V was shortened by 10 bases and J by 0 bases, with 13 bases between the two germline ends. Germline lookup yields CDR1 SGHDT and CDR2 YYEEEE. The CDR3 has 14 residues. Treatment reported: about 20 received Ad26.COV2.S at low or high dose, single or two shots; roughly 5 received placebo; per-sample allocation not given. After the first vaccine or placebo injection, samples were drawn on day 63. Assay used: immunoSEQ multiplex PCR; TCRdb lists only in-frame clones, some missing. Of about 420,000 clones listed, approximately 87% are singletons.

This sequence was found in a person aged 18-65 years who received the Ad26.COV2.S COVID-19 vaccine or a placebo. This chain uses TRBV5-6 with TRBJ2-2; a weak D match, TRBD1 (6 bases). The sequencing used peripheral blood, collected in a trial of Ad26.COV2.S vaccine versus placebo. CDR3 loop: CAGSQGPNTGELFF. CDR3 in DNA: TGTGCCGGGTCCCAGGGGCCGAACACCGGGGAGCTGTTTTTT.